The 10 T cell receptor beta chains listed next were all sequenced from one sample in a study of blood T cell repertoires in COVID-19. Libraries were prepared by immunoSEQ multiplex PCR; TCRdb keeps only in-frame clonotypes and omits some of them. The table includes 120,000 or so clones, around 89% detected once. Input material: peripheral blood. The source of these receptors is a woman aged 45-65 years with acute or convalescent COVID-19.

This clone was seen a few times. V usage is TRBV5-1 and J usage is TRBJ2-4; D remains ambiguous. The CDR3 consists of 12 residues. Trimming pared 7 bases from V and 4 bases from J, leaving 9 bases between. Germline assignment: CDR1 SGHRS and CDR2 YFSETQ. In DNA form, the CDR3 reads TGCGCCAGCTACGAGCTTAAAAACATTCAGTACTTC. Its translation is CASYELKNIQYF.

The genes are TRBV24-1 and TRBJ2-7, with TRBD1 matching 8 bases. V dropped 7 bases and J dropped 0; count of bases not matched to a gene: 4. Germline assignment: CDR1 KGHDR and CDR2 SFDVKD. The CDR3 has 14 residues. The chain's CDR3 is CATRRQGSSYEQYF. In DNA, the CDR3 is TGTGCCACCAGACGACAGGGGAGCTCCTACGAGCAGTACTTC.

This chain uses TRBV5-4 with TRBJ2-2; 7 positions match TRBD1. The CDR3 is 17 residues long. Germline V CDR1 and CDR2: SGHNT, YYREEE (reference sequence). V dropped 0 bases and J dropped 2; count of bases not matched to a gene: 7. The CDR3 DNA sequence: TGTGCCAGCAGCTTGGGTATCGGGACAGTTAACACCGGGGAGCTGTTTTTT. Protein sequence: CASSLGIGTVNTGELFF.

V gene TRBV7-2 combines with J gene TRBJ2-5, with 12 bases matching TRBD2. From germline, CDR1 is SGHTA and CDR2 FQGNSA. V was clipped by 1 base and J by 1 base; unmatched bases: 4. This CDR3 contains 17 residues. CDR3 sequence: CASSLGLAGGLQETQYF. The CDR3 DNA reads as TGTGCCAGCAGCTTAGGTCTAGCGGGAGGGCTCCAAGAGACCCAGTACTTC. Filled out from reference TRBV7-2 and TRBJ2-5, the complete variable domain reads GAGVSQSPSNKVTEKGKDVELRCDPISGHTALYWYRQSLGQGLEFLIYFQGNSAPDKSGLPSDRFSAERTGGSVSTLTIQRTQQEDSAVYLCASSLGLAGGLQETQYFGPGTRLLVL.

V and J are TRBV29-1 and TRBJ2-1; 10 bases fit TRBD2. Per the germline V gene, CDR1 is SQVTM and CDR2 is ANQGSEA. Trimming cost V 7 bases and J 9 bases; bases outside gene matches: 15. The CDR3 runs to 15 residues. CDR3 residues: CSARGTSGTPSEQFF. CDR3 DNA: TGCAGCGCCCGGGGTACTAGCGGGACCCCCAGTGAGCAGTTCTTC.

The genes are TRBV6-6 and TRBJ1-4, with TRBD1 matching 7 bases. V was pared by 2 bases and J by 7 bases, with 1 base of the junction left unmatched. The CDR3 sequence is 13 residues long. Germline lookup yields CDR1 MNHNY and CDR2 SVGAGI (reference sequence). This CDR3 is CASSYRGLEKLFF. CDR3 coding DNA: TGTGCCAGCAGTTACAGGGGGCTTGAAAAACTGTTTTTT.

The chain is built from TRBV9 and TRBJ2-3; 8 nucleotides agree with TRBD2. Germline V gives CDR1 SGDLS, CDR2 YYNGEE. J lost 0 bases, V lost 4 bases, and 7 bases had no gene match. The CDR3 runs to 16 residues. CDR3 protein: CASSSRTSSSTDTQYF. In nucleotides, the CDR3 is TGTGCCAGCAGCTCCAGGACTAGCAGTAGCACAGATACGCAGTATTTT.

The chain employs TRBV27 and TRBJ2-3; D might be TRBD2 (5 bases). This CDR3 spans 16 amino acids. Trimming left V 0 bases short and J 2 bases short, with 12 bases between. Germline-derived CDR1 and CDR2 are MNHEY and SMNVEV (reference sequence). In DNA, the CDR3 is TGTGCCAGCAGTTTATCGAACCCCGGGGACACAGATACGCAGTATTTT. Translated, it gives CASSLSNPGDTDTQYF.

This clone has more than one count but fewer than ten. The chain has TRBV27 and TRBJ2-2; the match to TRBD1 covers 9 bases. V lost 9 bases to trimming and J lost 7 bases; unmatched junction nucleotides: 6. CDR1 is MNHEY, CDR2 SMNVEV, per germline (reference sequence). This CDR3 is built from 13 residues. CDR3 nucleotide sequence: TGTGCCAGGGGAACAGGGGGCGGCGGGGAGCTGTTTTTT. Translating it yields CARGTGGGGELFF.

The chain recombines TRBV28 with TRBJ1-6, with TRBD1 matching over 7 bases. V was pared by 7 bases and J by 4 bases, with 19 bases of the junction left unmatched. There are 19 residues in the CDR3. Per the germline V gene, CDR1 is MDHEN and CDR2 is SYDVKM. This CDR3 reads CASTLQGQIISGYNSPLHF. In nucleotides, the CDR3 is TGTGCCAGCACCTTACAGGGACAGATAATAAGCGGGTATAATTCACCCCTCCACTTT. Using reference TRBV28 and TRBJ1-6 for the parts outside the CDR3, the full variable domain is DVKVTQSSRYLVKRTGEKVFLECVQDMDHENMFWYRQDPGLGLRLIYFSYDVKMKEKGDIPEGYSVSREKKERFSLILESASTNQTSMYLCASTLQGQIISGYNSPLHFGNGTRLTVT.